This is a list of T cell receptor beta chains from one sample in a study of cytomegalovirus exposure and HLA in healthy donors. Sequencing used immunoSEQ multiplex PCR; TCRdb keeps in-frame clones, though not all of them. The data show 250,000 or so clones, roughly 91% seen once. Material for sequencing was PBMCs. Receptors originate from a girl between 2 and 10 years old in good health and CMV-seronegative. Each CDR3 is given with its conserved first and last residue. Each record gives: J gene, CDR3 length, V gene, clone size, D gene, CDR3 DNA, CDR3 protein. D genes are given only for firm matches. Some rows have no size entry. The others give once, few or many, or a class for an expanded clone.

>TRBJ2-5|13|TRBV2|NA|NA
TGTGCCAGCAGTGTTAGCGAAGCGGAGACCCAGTACTTC
CASSVSEAETQYF
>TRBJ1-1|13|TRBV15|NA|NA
TGTGCCACTGGAGCCGAAGGGAACACTGAAGCTTTCTTT
CATGAEGNTEAFF
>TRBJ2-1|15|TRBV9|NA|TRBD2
TGTGCCAGCAGCCCCACTAGCGGGATTTACAATGAGCAGTTCTTC
CASSPTSGIYNEQFF
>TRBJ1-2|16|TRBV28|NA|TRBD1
TGTGCCAGCAGTTTGGTGTGGACAGGGGGCGAGGATGGCTACACCTTC
CASSLVWTGGEDGYTF
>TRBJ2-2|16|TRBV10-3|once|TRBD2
TGTGCCATCAGTCGTACCGGGGGGGTGGACACCGGGGAGCTGTTTTTT
CAISRTGGVDTGELFF
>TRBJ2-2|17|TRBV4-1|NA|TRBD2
TGCGCCAGCAGCCAAGATTGGACTAGTCGCTTCACCGGGGAGCTGTTTTTT
CASSQDWTSRFTGELFF
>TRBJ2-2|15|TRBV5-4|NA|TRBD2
TGTGCCAGCAGCTTTGTGGCGGGGGGCACCGGGGAGCTGTTTTTT
CASSFVAGGTGELFF
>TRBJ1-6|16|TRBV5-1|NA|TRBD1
TGCGCCAGCAGCACGAACAGTGGGGGACAGGGTTCACCCCTCCACTTT
CASSTNSGGQGSPLHF
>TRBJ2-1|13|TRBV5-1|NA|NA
TGCGCCAGCACCGACTACTCCTACAATGAGCAGTTCTTC
CASTDYSYNEQFF
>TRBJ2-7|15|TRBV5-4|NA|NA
TGTGCCAGCAGCTTGGGGTTCGGGACTTCTCTCGAGCAGTACTTC
CASSLGFGTSLEQYF
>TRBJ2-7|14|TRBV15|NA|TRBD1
TGTGCCACCAGCAGAGAGGGACAGGGTTACGAGCAGTACTTC
CATSREGQGYEQYF
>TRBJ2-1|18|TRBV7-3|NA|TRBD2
TGTGCCAGCAGCTTAAGGCTACTAGCGGGGGGGCTCGACAATGAGCAGTTCTTC
CASSLRLLAGGLDNEQFF
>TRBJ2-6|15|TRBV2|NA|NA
TGTGCCAGCACTGGGCTCGTCTCCGGGGCCAACGTCCTGACTTTC
CASTGLVSGANVLTF
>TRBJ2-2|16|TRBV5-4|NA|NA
TGTGCCAGCAGCCCTATCGACAGGACGAACACCGGGGAGCTGTTTTTT
CASSPIDRTNTGELFF
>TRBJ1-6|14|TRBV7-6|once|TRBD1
TGTGCCAGCAGCCCGACAGGGAGTGGATCACCCCTCCACTTT
CASSPTGSGSPLHF
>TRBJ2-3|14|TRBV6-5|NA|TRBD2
TGTGCCAGCAGTCCGCGGGAGTACGCAGATACGCAGTATTTT
CASSPREYADTQYF
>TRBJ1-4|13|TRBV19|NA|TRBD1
TGTGCCAGTAGTACCCAGGGGGGTGAAAAACTGTTTTTT
CASSTQGGEKLFF
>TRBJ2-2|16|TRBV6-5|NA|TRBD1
TGTGCCAGCAGTTATCACGGACAGGGAAGGACCGGGGAGCTGTTTTTT
CASSYHGQGRTGELFF
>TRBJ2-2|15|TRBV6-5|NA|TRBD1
TGTGCCAGCACCGCAGGGGGCGCGAACACCGGGGAGCTGTTTTTT
CASTAGGANTGELFF
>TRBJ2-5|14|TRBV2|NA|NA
TGTGCCAGCAAGAGGGGAGGCCTTGGAGAGACCCAGTACTTC
CASKRGGLGETQYF
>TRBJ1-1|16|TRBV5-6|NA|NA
TGTGCCAGCAGCTTTATCGGACAGTCGATCTACACTGAAGCTTTCTTT
CASSFIGQSIYTEAFF
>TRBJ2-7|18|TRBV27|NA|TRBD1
TGTGCCAGCAGTTCCCGGGAATTTCGACAGGGAGAAAACTACGAGCAGTACTTC
CASSSREFRQGENYEQYF
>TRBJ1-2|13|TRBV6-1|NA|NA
TGTGCCAGCAGCTTACCAGACTACTATGGCTACACCTTC
CASSLPDYYGYTF